This is a list of T cell receptor beta chains from one sample in a study of cytomegalovirus exposure and HLA in healthy donors. Some clones are missing from TCRdb's copy, which holds only in-frame ones; the method was immunoSEQ multiplex PCR. The data hold 120,000 or so clones, with around 80% observed a single time. Sequencing used PBMCs. These receptors originate from a young man in good health and CMV-seronegative. CDR3s include the opening cysteine and the closing phenylalanine or tryptophan. Fields, in order: D gene, clone size, V gene, J gene, CDR3 DNA, CDR3 protein. A D gene is named only where the DNA matches it firmly. Clone size appears in some rows only: once, few, many, or a class for an expanded clone.

>TRBD2|NA|TRBV7-2|TRBJ2-3
TGTGCCAGCAGCCTCAGAGGTGGGAGGGACGGGTATTTT
CASSLRGGRDGYF
>TRBD1|NA|TRBV5-6|TRBJ1-2
TGTGCCAGCAGCCCCTCAGGGACAGGGGCGAACTATGGCTACACCTTC
CASSPSGTGANYGYTF
>NA|NA|TRBV18|TRBJ1-3
TGTGCCAGCTCACCAGGCAGCTCTGGAAACACCATATATTTT
CASSPGSSGNTIYF
>NA|NA|TRBV7-5|TRBJ1-2
TGTGTCAGAAGCTTTACCGGGACAGATAACTATGGCTACACCTTC
CVRSFTGTDNYGYTF
>TRBD2|NA|TRBV2|TRBJ2-7
TGTGCCAGCAGCGATAGCGGGGCGATCTACGAGCAGTACTTC
CASSDSGAIYEQYF
>NA|few|TRBV4-3|TRBJ2-1
TGCGCCAGCAGCCAAGATAGGGGGAGCAACAATGAGCAGTTCTTC
CASSQDRGSNNEQFF
>TRBD1|NA|TRBV7-2|TRBJ2-7
TGTGCCAGCAGCTTAGACGGGACAGGGCGAAACGAGCAGTACTTC
CASSLDGTGRNEQYF
>TRBD2|few|TRBV19|TRBJ2-3
TGTGCCAGTAGACCGTGGGGTAGCGGGGCTTCGACTAGCACAGATACGCAGTATTTT
CASRPWGSGASTSTDTQYF
>TRBD1|NA|TRBV5-1|TRBJ2-1
TGCGCCAGCAGCCCCCGGGACAGACACTACAATGAGCAGTTCTTC
CASSPRDRHYNEQFF
>NA|NA|TRBV21-1|TRBJ1-1
TGTGCCAGCAGCAATATCGAGGAGTTGAACACTAAAGCTTTCTTT
CASSNIEELNTKAFF
>NA|NA|TRBV7-9|TRBJ1-4
TGTGCCAGCAGCTTAAGAGCACAGGGTGGAGGAGAAAAACTGTTTTTT
CASSLRAQGGGEKLFF
>NA|NA|TRBV5-4|TRBJ1-1
TGTGCCAGCAGCTTGGCACAGGGCGGTGGGAACACTGAAGCTTTCTTT
CASSLAQGGGNTEAFF
>NA|NA|TRBV19|TRBJ2-4
TGTGCCAGTAGTATTAGTGGAGCCAGAGGGATACGGAACATTCAGTACTTC
CASSISGARGIRNIQYF
>TRBD1|few|TRBV2|TRBJ1-1
TGTGCCAGCCAGGGACAGTTGAACACTGAAGCTTTCTTT
CASQGQLNTEAFF
>TRBD2|NA|TRBV19|TRBJ2-5
TGTGCCAGTAGTATAGCTGGAACGGGGACTACCAGACAAGAGACCCAGTACTTC
CASSIAGTGTTRQETQYF
>TRBD1|NA|TRBV30|TRBJ1-2
TGTGCCTGGTGGGGCTTGGGACAGCATAACTATGGCTACACCTTC
CAWWGLGQHNYGYTF
>TRBD2|NA|TRBV5-4|TRBJ2-3
TGTGCCAGCAGCTTAGCTAGCGGGACAGATACGCAGTATTTT
CASSLASGTDTQYF
>TRBD1|NA|TRBV10-3|TRBJ1-3
TGTGCCATCAGTGAGTCGAGGGGACTTGGGACAGGGAGAAACACCATATATTTT
CAISESRGLGTGRNTIYF
>TRBD1|NA|TRBV5-1|TRBJ2-5
TGCGCCAGCAGCTTGCGGACAGGTCAAGAGACCCAGTACTTC
CASSLRTGQETQYF
>TRBD2|NA|TRBV6-4|TRBJ2-1
TGTGCCAGCAGTGACTCCTTCAACTCTGGCGGGGGGACTTACAATGAGCAGTTCTTC
CASSDSFNSGGGTYNEQFF
>TRBD1|NA|TRBV2|TRBJ2-3
TGTGCCAGCAGGACCGGGACAGGGGGCGCGAGGCCCGTTGGAGATACGCAGTATTTT
CASRTGTGGARPVGDTQYF
>TRBD1|few|TRBV6-5|TRBJ2-6
TGTGCCAGCAGTACAGGGGACTCTGGGGCCAACGTCCTGACTTTC
CASSTGDSGANVLTF
>NA|once|TRBV28|TRBJ2-7
TGTGCCAGCAGGCCGGGGGGCGCATACGAGCAGTACTTC
CASRPGGAYEQYF
>NA|NA|TRBV9|TRBJ2-5
TGTGCCAGCAGCGTAGCGGGGTCTAATAACGGGGCGGGGGCTCAAGAGACCCAGTACTTC
CASSVAGSNNGAGAQETQYF
>TRBD2|NA|TRBV6-1|TRBJ2-1
TGTGCCAGCAGAGAAAATGGCGGGGGATACAATGAGCAGTTCTTC
CASRENGGGYNEQFF
>NA|once|TRBV7-2|TRBJ2-3
TGTGCCAGCAGCTTAGCCCCCAGGGGCACAGATACGCAGTATTTT
CASSLAPRGTDTQYF
>NA|NA|TRBV18|TRBJ1-1
TGTGCCAGCTCACCACCGAACGGCGGGAAGGGGACTGAAGCTTTCTTT
CASSPPNGGKGTEAFF
>NA|NA|TRBV30|TRBJ1-1
TGTGCCTGGAGTGAACTGGGGGCGGGGAACACTGAAGCTTTCTTT
CAWSELGAGNTEAFF
>TRBD1|NA|TRBV6-6|TRBJ2-7
TGTGCCAGCAGTCTCGACTCCCGACAGGGGGGAGTGCAGTACTTC
CASSLDSRQGGVQYF
>NA|NA|TRBV10-2|TRBJ2-5
TGCGCCAGCAGTGACACACCCTTCCAAGAGACCCAGTACTTC
CASSDTPFQETQYF
>TRBD2|few|TRBV19|TRBJ2-5
TGTGCCAGTGCCGGGGGGTACCAAGAGACCCAGTACTTC
CASAGGYQETQYF
>NA|NA|TRBV6-5|TRBJ2-2
TGTGCCAGCAGTTACGAGGGGGATTCGAACACCGGGGAGCTGTTTTTT
CASSYEGDSNTGELFF
>TRBD2|few|TRBV5-6|TRBJ2-3
TGTGCCAGCGGTTCGGCGGGGGGCTCCCACGATACGCAGTATTTT
CASGSAGGSHDTQYF
>NA|few|TRBV5-6|TRBJ1-1
TGTGCCAGCAGCCCTCTGGGGCAGCCCCTTGAAGCTTTCTTT
CASSPLGQPLEAFF
>TRBD2|NA|TRBV2|TRBJ2-3
TGTGCCAGCAGTGAATTGGCGGGGGGGCATGTAGATACGCAGTATTTT
CASSELAGGHVDTQYF
>NA|NA|TRBV7-2|TRBJ2-3
TGTGCCAGCAGCCCGACAGAGGCCGTTACAGATACGCAGTATTTT
CASSPTEAVTDTQYF
>NA|few|TRBV28|TRBJ2-3
TGTGCCAGCAGTTTTGGAGGGGTGACTAGCACAGATACGCAGTATTTT
CASSFGGVTSTDTQYF